These T cell receptor beta chains were read from a single sample in a study of T cell responses to AZD1222 COVID-19 vaccine. Libraries were prepared by immunoSEQ multiplex PCR; TCRdb keeps only in-frame clonotypes and omits some of them. The table has 120,000 or so clones, around nine tenths seen once; the top ten hold roughly 7%. Source: peripheral blood, taken 28 days after the second AZD1222 dose. These receptor sequences come from an adult who received the AZD1222 COVID-19 vaccine. Both conserved end residues are part of each CDR3. The D gene is left open where the match is weak. Not all rows give a size; the values are once, few, many and, for expanded clones, a class.

once	.	TRBJ2-7	TRBV5-1	CASSSGAGRDEQYF	TGCGCCAGCAGCTCCGGGGCAGGTCGAGACGAGCAGTACTTC
.	TRBD1	TRBJ2-1	TRBV19	CASSINRGRVNNEQFF	TGTGCCAGTAGTATAAACAGGGGGCGGGTTAACAATGAGCAGTTCTTC
.	.	TRBJ2-7	TRBV4-1	CASSPAESYEQYF	TGCGCCAGCAGCCCAGCGGAGTCCTACGAGCAGTACTTC
.	TRBD1	TRBJ1-1	TRBV7-2	CASSLGTGRRNTEAFF	TGTGCCAGCAGCTTAGGGACAGGGAGACGGAACACTGAAGCTTTCTTT
.	.	TRBJ2-7	TRBV11-3	CASSLLRGVSSYEQYF	TGTGCCAGCAGCTTACTCAGGGGTGTAAGTTCCTACGAGCAGTACTTC
.	.	TRBJ1-5	TRBV4-2	CASSQDTGRGGIRSNQPQHF	TGTGCCAGCAGCCAAGATACCGGGCGTGGGGGCATACGTAGCAATCAGCCCCAGCATTTT
.	TRBD2	TRBJ2-7	TRBV7-9	CASSLALAGGSEQYF	TGTGCCAGCAGCTTAGCTCTAGCGGGGGGGAGTGAGCAGTACTTC
.	.	TRBJ1-1	TRBV6-5	CASSYSPVSLSTEAFF	TGTGCCAGCAGTTACTCGCCCGTAAGTCTGAGCACTGAAGCTTTCTTT
.	.	TRBJ2-5	TRBV11-3	CASSSIQGLYSETQYF	TGTGCCAGCAGCTCAATACAGGGATTGTATTCAGAGACCCAGTACTTC
once	TRBD1	TRBJ2-1	TRBV7-9	CASSLGAGGLYEQFF	TGTGCCAGCAGCTTGGGGGCAGGGGGTCTCTATGAGCAGTTCTTC
.	TRBD1	TRBJ2-7	TRBV27	CASSPGQAQYEQYF	TGTGCCAGCAGTCCGGGACAGGCTCAATACGAGCAGTACTTC
.	.	TRBJ2-2	TRBV5-4	CASSSGTYRTGELFF	TGTGCCAGCAGCTCCGGGACCTACCGAACCGGGGAGCTGTTTTTT
few	TRBD2	TRBJ2-2	TRBV3-1/TRBV3-2	CASSQYGVTSGGVTGELFF	TGTGCCAGCAGCCAATACGGGGTGACTAGCGGGGGTGTCACCGGGGAGCTGTTTTTT
.	.	TRBJ2-7	TRBV6-5	CASSFRDTRTYEQYF	TGTGCCAGCAGTTTCCGGGACACAAGGACCTACGAGCAGTACTTC
.	.	TRBJ1-2	TRBV7-9	CASSLAPENYGYTF	TGTGCCAGCAGCTTAGCACCCGAGAACTATGGCTACACCTTC
.	TRBD1	TRBJ2-5	TRBV27	CASSPWDRGETQYF	TGTGCCAGCAGTCCCTGGGACAGGGGGGAGACCCAGTACTTC
.	.	TRBJ1-1	TRBV21-1	CASSIPQVNTEAFF	TGTGCCAGCAGCATCCCCCAGGTGAACACTGAAGCTTTCTTT
.	.	TRBJ2-1	TRBV7-8	CASSLRIFSYNEQFF	TGTGCCAGCAGCTTAAGGATTTTCTCCTACAATGAGCAGTTCTTC
.	.	TRBJ2-2	TRBV9	CASSTRPIPIVPGELFF	TGTGCCAGCAGCACGCGCCCGATTCCTATAGTTCCCGGGGAGCTGTTTTTT
.	.	TRBJ1-4	TRBV2	CASNRVRANEKLFF	TGTGCCAGCAACAGGGTTCGAGCTAATGAAAAACTGTTTTTT
.	TRBD1	TRBJ1-6	TRBV7-9	CASSLAEPGQDNSPLHF	TGTGCCAGCAGCTTAGCCGAGCCGGGACAGGATAATTCACCCCTCCACTTT
.	.	TRBJ2-6	TRBV10-2	CASSDVGPSGANVLTF	TGCGCCAGCAGTGATGTAGGTCCCTCTGGGGCCAACGTCCTGACTTTC
.	.	TRBJ1-2	TRBV29-1	CSVRGGAVGGYTF	TGCAGCGTCCGGGGGGGCGCAGTCGGTGGCTACACCTTC
.	.	TRBJ1-1	TRBV7-6	CASSPPGRVNTEAFF	TGTGCCAGCAGCCCTCCGGGACGGGTGAACACTGAAGCTTTCTTT
.	TRBD1	TRBJ2-2	TRBV4-1	CASSRTGTGITGELFF	TGCGCCAGCAGCCGAACCGGGACAGGGATCACCGGGGAGCTGTTTTTT
once	.	TRBJ1-2	TRBV2	CASSEARVLSPYGYTF	TGTGCCAGCAGTGAAGCGCGCGTCTTAAGCCCCTATGGCTACACCTTC